This entry describes one TCR beta chain. Its target antigen remains unknown. No clone much larger than this one lies a single base away; base qualities are absent. This entry is derived from a study of a mutant IDH1 vaccine in newly diagnosed glioma (dated by TCRdb to about 2021). In the study overall: In the chemotherapy-containing groups, vaccination started alongside temozolomide cycles, whereas in patients who had radiotherapy alone it started 4-6 weeks after radiotherapy. Of the approximately 35 treated patients, 62.5% were male and 37.5% were female, and a mean age of 40.4 years was recorded. Prior to enrollment, standard therapy consisting of radiotherapy alone, temozolomide alone, or radiochemotherapy with temozolomide had been administered to patients, with the combination being received by most patients. The week-35 safety follow-up took place at visit V12, and the week-47 end of study took place at visit V13. Peripheral blood was collected at six visits: V03 (baseline), V05, V07, V10, V12 and V13. For exploratory analyses, longitudinal TCRB deep sequencing was carried out in roughly 25 treated patients wherever samples were available.

CDR1 and CDR2 (MNHEY, SVGAGI) derive from the germline V gene. The CDR3 sequence holds 16 residues, the cysteine and phenylalanine included. Just CDR3 DNA is preserved here, 48 bases in frame from base 1. V loses 0 bases at its end and J loses 1 base; junction bases beyond the gene matches: 2. The study at large found these results: According to the authors, sample limitations meant that analyses of patient blood samples could not be reproduced. No apparent relationship was observed between pseudoprogression and alterations in the top peripheral T cell clonotypes detected by TCRB sequencing. Vaccine-induced immune responses across multiple MHC alleles were detected in approximately 94% of patients. Availability determined which PBMC samples were chosen for TCRB deep sequencing.

Libraries were built with the immunoSEQ multiplex PCR assay. Rearranged TCR beta chain sequences were amplified with the hsTCRB Kit following the manufacturer's protocol. TCRB libraries were sequenced on an Illumina MiSeq. In the paper's pipeline: The proprietary platform of the kit vendor was used for demultiplexing, trimming and gene mapping. The immuneACCESS repertoire file appears here via TCRdb, limited to in-frame rearrangements. These files lack a portion of the clones; in checked studies, under half of the deficit traces to unresolved V genes, and the cause of the others is not known. V and J calls and clone size follow that table, whereas D and trimming were derived from the DNA. Within this sample are tens of thousands of clones, with roughly 84% of them counted one time only. The ten largest clonotypes hold about an eighth of the sample. According to the study, the label for this sample's time point signals: week 35, safety follow-up. A 20-mer mutant IDH1 peptide at 300 micrograms in Montanide made up each vaccine dose, which was injected subcutaneously together with topical imiquimod. Across visits V03 through V10, patients got a total of eight vaccinations, given in weeks 1, 3, 5, 7, 11, 15, 19 and 23. Donors had newly diagnosed WHO grade 3 or 4 IDH1-mutant astrocytomas with loss of nuclear ATRX. The samples were drawn from NOA16, a multicentre, single-arm, open-label phase I trial in Germany that tested a mutant IDH1 peptide vaccine in humans for the first time. Genomic DNA for TCRB sequencing was extracted from EDTA blood using the DNeasy Blood and Tissue Kit.

This TCR came from a man aged 18-30 years with glioma. This sequence uses TRBV6-5 and TRBJ2-2; 7 middle bases align to TRBD1. The input for sequencing was PBMCs, taken from a glioma patient whose treatment included an IDH1 peptide vaccine. The CDR3 has the sequence CASSYSRQGNTGELFF. The nucleotides are TGTGCCAGCAGTTACTCCCGACAGGGGAACACCGGGGAGCTGTTTTTT.